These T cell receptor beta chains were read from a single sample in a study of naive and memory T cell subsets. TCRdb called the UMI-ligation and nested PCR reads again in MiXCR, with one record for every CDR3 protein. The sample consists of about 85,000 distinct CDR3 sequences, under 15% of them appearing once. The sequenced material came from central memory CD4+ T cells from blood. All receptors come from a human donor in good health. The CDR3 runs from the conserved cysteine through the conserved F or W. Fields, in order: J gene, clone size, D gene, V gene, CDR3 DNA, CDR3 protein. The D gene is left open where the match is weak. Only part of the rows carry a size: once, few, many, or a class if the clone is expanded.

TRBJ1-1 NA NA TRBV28 TGTGCCAGCAGTTCCCAGGGGTCCCCCACTGAAGCTTTCTTT CASSSQGSPTEAFF
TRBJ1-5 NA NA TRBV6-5 TGTGCCAGCAGTTCGGTAGCGTACAATCAGCCCCAGCATTTT CASSSVAYNQPQHF
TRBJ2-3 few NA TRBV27 TGTGCCAGCAGTTTTGGACAGAACACAGATACGCAGTATTTT CASSFGQNTDTQYF
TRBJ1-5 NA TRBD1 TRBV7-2 TGTGCCAGCAGCCTGGGGACAGGATTTCAGCCCCAGCATTTT CASSLGTGFQPQHF
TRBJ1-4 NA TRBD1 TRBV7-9 TGTGCCAGCAGCCAGTTACAGGGGGCGTCTGAAAAACTGTTTTTT CASSQLQGASEKLFF
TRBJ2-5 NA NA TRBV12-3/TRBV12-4 TGTGCCAGCAGACAACAAGAGACCCAGTACTTC CASRQQETQYF
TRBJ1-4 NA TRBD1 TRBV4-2 TGTGCCAGCAGCCCCGGGACAGAGAAGAATGAAAAACTGTTTTTT CASSPGTEKNEKLFF
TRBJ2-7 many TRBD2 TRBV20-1 TGCAGTGCCACAATCCCGGGACTAGCCTACGAGCAGTACTTC CSATIPGLAYEQYF
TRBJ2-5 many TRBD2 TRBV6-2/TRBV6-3 TGTGCCAGCAGTTCGGGACTAGCGGCATACCAAGAGACCCAGTACTTC CASSSGLAAYQETQYF
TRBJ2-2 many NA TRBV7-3 TGTGCCAGCAGCTTACAATATCCCGGCGGGGAGCTGTTTTTT CASSLQYPGGELFF
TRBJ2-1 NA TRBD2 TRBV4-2 TGTGCCAGCAGCCAGCCGGGACTAGCGGGAGGTAATGAGCAGTTCTTC CASSQPGLAGGNEQFF
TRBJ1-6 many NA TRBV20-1 TGCAGTGCTCCAAATGGGGCGGGGAATGGTAATTCACCCCTCCACTTT CSAPNGAGNGNSPLHF
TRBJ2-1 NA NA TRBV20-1 TGCAGTGCTAGCACTTCGGGAGTAAGTGAGCAGTTCTTC CSASTSGVSEQFF
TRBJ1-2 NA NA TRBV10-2 TGCGCCAGCAGTGATATGAGGCGGAGCCCGGGCTACACCTTC CASSDMRRSPGYTF
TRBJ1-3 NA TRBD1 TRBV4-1 TGCGCCAGCAGCCAACGACAGGGGGCTATCGGAAACACCATATATTTT CASSQRQGAIGNTIYF
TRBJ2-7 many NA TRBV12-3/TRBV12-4 TGTGCCAGCAGTTTCGCCGGGTACGAGCAGTACTTC CASSFAGYEQYF
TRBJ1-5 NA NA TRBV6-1 TGTGCCAGCCGCATGGCGGGGGGAAACAATCAGCCCCAGCATTTT CASRMAGGNNQPQHF
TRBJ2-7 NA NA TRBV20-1 TGCAGTGCCTCCGTCCATTACTCCTACGAGCAGTACTTC CSASVHYSYEQYF
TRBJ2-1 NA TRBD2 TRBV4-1 TGCGCCAGCAGCCTCGGGGGACTAGCGGACAATGAGCAGTTCTTC CASSLGGLADNEQFF
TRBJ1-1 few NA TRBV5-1 TGCGCCAGCAGCCCTGGAGGGACACCTGAAGCTTTCTTT CASSPGGTPEAFF
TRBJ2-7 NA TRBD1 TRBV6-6 TGTGCCAGCAGTTACGCCGACAGGGCCTACGAGCAGTACTTC CASSYADRAYEQYF
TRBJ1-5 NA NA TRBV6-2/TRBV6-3 TGTGCCAGCACAGAACAGAAAGCAGGAGATCAGCCCCAGCATTTT CASTEQKAGDQPQHF
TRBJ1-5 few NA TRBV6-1 TGTGCCAGCAGGGGGCTTGTAGGCAATCAGCCCCAGCATTTT CASRGLVGNQPQHF
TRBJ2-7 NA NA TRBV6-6 TGTGCCAGCAGTTTTAGTGGGCCCTACGAGCAGTACTTC CASSFSGPYEQYF
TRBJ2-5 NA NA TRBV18 TGTGCCAGCTCACCCGGACGGGAGACCCAGTACTTC CASSPGRETQYF
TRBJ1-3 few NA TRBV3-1 TGTGCCAGCAGCCAAGATAAAGGAAACACCATATATTTT CASSQDKGNTIYF
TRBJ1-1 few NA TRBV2 TGTGCCAGCAGCCAGAACGACAAGAACACTGAAGCTTTCTTT CASSQNDKNTEAFF
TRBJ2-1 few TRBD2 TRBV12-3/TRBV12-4 TGTGCCAGCAGTTTGGGGGGGGGGAAGGCCTACAATGAGCAGTTCTTC CASSLGGGKAYNEQFF